The 17 T cell receptor beta chains listed next were all sequenced from one sample in a study of cytomegalovirus exposure and HLA in healthy donors. In the PCR, 60 Vbeta and 13 Jbeta primers were used. The data were produced by immunoSEQ multiplex PCR, yet TCRdb's version contains in-frame clones alone and is incomplete. The sample lists about 100,000 clones, around four fifths occurring once. Material for sequencing was PBMCs. These receptor sequences come from a man over 45 in good health and CMV-seropositive.

A word on this clone: A read error may produce the germline difference seen at one junction end. This chain connects TRBV30 to TRBJ2-7; 16 bases are a match to TRBD2. The CDR3 has 16 amino acids. Germline V CDR1 and CDR2: GTSNPN, SVGIG (reference sequence). In nucleotides, the CDR3 is TGTGCCTGGAGTGACGGGACTAGCGGGGGGGCCTACGCGCAGTACTTC. The encoded protein is CAWSDGTSGGAYAQYF. Full variable domain (rest looked up from reference TRBV30 and TRBJ2-7): SQTIHQWPATLVQPVGSPLSLECTVEGTSNPNLYWYRQAAGRGLQLLFYSVGIGQISSEVPQNLSASRPQDRQFILSSKKLLLSDSGFYLCAWSDGTSGGAYAQYFGPGTRLTVT.

The V call is TRBV19, the J call TRBJ2-2, with 9 bases identical to TRBD2. This CDR3 has 15 residues. V trimming: 9 bases; J trimming: 1 base; junction bases outside the gene matches: 6. Germline CDR1 and CDR2: LNHDA and SQIVND (reference sequence). The CDR3 protein is CASVGLALNTGELFF. In DNA, the CDR3 is TGTGCCAGCGTAGGACTAGCGTTGAACACCGGGGAGCTGTTTTTT.

The chain employs TRBV5-6 and TRBJ2-7, with 8 nucleotides matching TRBD2. Germline CDR1 is SGHDT and CDR2 is YYEEEE. Germline trimming cut 4 bases from V and 4 bases from J; bases unmatched to any gene: 7. The CDR3 totals 14 residues. The CDR3 DNA sequence: TGTGCCAGCAGCACCGGACAGCGGGAGTACGAGCAGTACTTC. Its protein product is CASSTGQREYEQYF.

The CDR3, as DNA: TGTGCCCTGTCCTTGGGGACAGGGTGGAATCAGCCCCAGCATTTT. As protein: CALSLGTGWNQPQHF. J is TRBJ1-5 and V is TRBV30, with 9 bases matching TRBD1. The length of the CDR3 is 15 residues. Germline V lookup: CDR1 GTSNPN, CDR2 SVGIG (reference sequence). The V segment lost 8 bases and the J segment 4 bases; nucleotides outside the gene matches: 12.

The V and J genes are TRBV28 and TRBJ2-7; D may be TRBD1 (5 bases). The CDR3 length is 16 residues. The germline CDR1 and CDR2 sequences are MDHEN and SYDVKM. Trimming took 7 bases from V and 0 from J, leaving 19 bases between them. CDR3 sequence (DNA): TGTGCCAGCAACTTTATGGGGCCGATGAGCTCCTACGAGCAGTACTTC. Amino acid sequence: CASNFMGPMSSYEQYF.

This clone has a single count. The gene calls are TRBV28 and TRBJ1-5; possibly TRBD1 for D (5 bases). The V gene's germline CDR1 is MDHEN and CDR2 SYDVKM. CDR3 size: 15 residues. Trimming took off 5 bases at V and 3 bases at J, with 14 bases between the two ends. CDR3 sequence reads: CASSPSRGNNQPQHF. As DNA, the CDR3 is TGTGCCAGCAGTCCGAGTCGGGGGAACAATCAGCCCCAGCATTTT.

J is TRBJ2-1 and V is TRBV4-3, with D hard to call. CDR3 length: 14 residues. Germline CDR1 is LGHNA and CDR2 is YSLEER. V was pared by 1 base and J by 8 bases, with 12 bases between. CDR3 sequence reads: CASSQADSLHEQFF. The CDR3 DNA reads as TGCGCCAGCAGCCAAGCAGATTCTTTACATGAGCAGTTCTTC.

V usage is TRBV5-5 and J usage is TRBJ1-2; D uncertain. Germline CDR1 is SGHKS and CDR2 is YYEKEE (reference sequence). The CDR3 sequence is 15 residues long. The ends were cut back, 3 bases at V and 1 base at J, with 13 bases in the middle. The CDR3 region is CASSSPSTVNYGYTF. The DNA of the CDR3 is TGTGCCAGCAGCTCACCGTCTACAGTTAACTATGGCTACACCTTC.

The V call is TRBV10-1, the J call TRBJ2-7, with D possibly TRBD2 on 6 matching bases. CDR1 and CDR2 from the germline V gene are WNHNN and SYGVQD (reference sequence). The CDR3 is 17 residues long. The V and J ends lost 10 bases and 2 bases respectively, with 27 bases between them. The CDR3 loop reads CATDGDRRGLITYEQYF. The CDR3 bases are TGCGCCACCGACGGGGATAGGCGGGGACTGATTACCTACGAGCAGTACTTC.

This chain uses TRBV19 with TRBJ2-3; no definite D call. V gave up 8 bases and J gave up 2 bases, with 11 bases separating them. CDR1 and CDR2 from the germline V gene are LNHDA and SQIVND (reference sequence). The CDR3 runs 13 residues. The CDR3 reads CASSLYSTDTQYF. The CDR3, as DNA: TGTGCCAGTTCTCTGTACTCCACAGATACGCAGTATTTT.

The rearrangement links TRBV6-1 to TRBJ2-1; 10 bases match TRBD1. Germline assignment: CDR1 MNHNS and CDR2 SASEGT. This CDR3 is 13 amino acids long. V gave up 10 bases and J gave up 7 bases; unmatched junction bases: 7. This CDR3 reads CATRQGAENEQFF. In DNA, the CDR3 is TGTGCCACAAGACAGGGGGCAGAAAATGAGCAGTTCTTC.

The V call is TRBV5-1, the J call TRBJ2-7; 10 bases map to TRBD1. CDR3 size: 14 residues. Germline assignment: CDR1 SGHRS and CDR2 YFSETQ. The V and J ends lost 3 bases and 2 bases, in that order; junction bases with no gene match: 2. The DNA of the CDR3 is TGCGCCAGCAGCTCTGGACAGGGGGCCTACGAGCAGTACTTC. Its translation is CASSSGQGAYEQYF.

This clone has only one observation. The chain links TRBV2 to TRBJ2-2; the match to TRBD2 covers 16 bases. Germline trimming cut 6 bases from V and 5 bases from J; bases unmatched to any gene: 12. The V gene's germline CDR1 is SNHLY and CDR2 FYNNEI. The length of the CDR3 is 19 residues. For the CDR3, the DNA is TGTGCCAGCAGGAGGACCGGGACTAGCGGGGGGGCCGGGACCGGGGAGCTGTTTTTT. Protein sequence: CASRRTGTSGGAGTGELFF.

The V and J genes are TRBV6-1 and TRBJ1-1; D gene unclear. V was shortened by 8 bases and J by 1 base, with 5 bases between the two germline ends. The CDR3 has 11 amino acids. Germline loops: CDR1 MNHNS, CDR2 SASEGT. CDR3 in DNA: TGTGCCAGCCGGGGGAACACTGAAGCTTTCTTT. It yields the protein CASRGNTEAFF.

Comments on this clone: The germline gene is not matched at one end of the junction; a read error may be the cause. This chain connects TRBV6-1 to TRBJ2-7; tentatively, D is TRBD2 (6 bases). CDR1 is MNHNS and CDR2 is SASEGT in the germline V gene. The CDR3 length is 10 residues. CDR3 DNA sequence: TGTGCCAGCAAAGGACTGGAGGGACTCTTC. It encodes CASKGLEGLF.

The genes are TRBV28 and TRBJ2-2; tentatively, D is TRBD2 (5 bases). Per germline, CDR1 MDHEN and CDR2 SYDVKM. Trimming pared 7 bases from V and 0 bases from J, leaving 15 bases between. The CDR3 spans 16 residues. The DNA of the CDR3 is TGTGCCAGCACTCGAATCGGGGTTTCGAACACCGGGGAGCTGTTTTTT. Translated, it gives CASTRIGVSNTGELFF.

This clone came up once. The chain links TRBV28 to TRBJ1-1, with D unclear. Trimming took 6 bases from V and 8 from J, leaving 10 bases between them. The CDR3 covers 11 residues. Germline CDR1 reads MDHEN; CDR2 reads SYDVKM. Here the CDR3 DNA reads TGTGCCAGCAGCACTTCTAAGGAAGCTTTCTTT. It encodes CASSTSKEAFF.